These T cell receptor beta chains were read from a single sample in a study of CD8+ T cells in alopecia areata. Assay used: immunoSEQ multiplex PCR; TCRdb lists only in-frame clones, some missing. The sample has about 8,900 clones, more than 65% seen once. Source material: skin. These TCRs come from a human donor with alopecia areata. Both conserved end residues are part of each CDR3. The D gene is left open where the match is weak. Clone sizes are given selectively: once, few, many, or a class where the clone is expanded.

D: TRBD1
size: few
V: TRBV19
J: TRBJ2-4
CDR3: CASSIGPTQGAENIQYF
DNA: TGTGCCAGTAGTATAGGTCCCACGCAGGGGGCCGAAAACATTCAGTACTTC

D: TRBD1
size: .
V: TRBV5-1
J: TRBJ1-1
CDR3: CASSVDRGGTEAFF
DNA: TGCGCCAGCAGCGTAGACAGGGGCGGCACTGAAGCTTTCTTT

D: .
size: few
V: TRBV7-6
J: TRBJ2-3
CDR3: CASAGALPSTDTQYF
DNA: TGTGCCAGTGCGGGGGCCCTTCCCTCCACAGATACGCAGTATTTT

D: .
size: few
V: TRBV10-2
J: TRBJ1-2
CDR3: CASSESSRNYGYTF
DNA: TGCGCCAGCAGTGAGTCTTCGCGGAACTATGGCTACACCTTC

D: .
size: .
V: TRBV13
J: TRBJ2-7
CDR3: CASSRGRPSYEQYF
DNA: TGTGCCAGCAGCAGGGGCCGCCCCTCCTACGAGCAGTACTTC

D: .
size: .
V: TRBV19
J: TRBJ1-5
CDR3: CAGGEGGSNQPQHF
DNA: TGTGCCGGAGGGGAGGGGGGCAGCAATCAGCCCCAGCATTTT

D: TRBD1
size: .
V: TRBV28
J: TRBJ2-1
CDR3: CASTPAGTGHNEQFF
DNA: TGTGCCAGCACCCCCGCCGGGACAGGGCATAATGAGCAGTTCTTC

D: TRBD2
size: few
V: TRBV28
J: TRBJ2-5
CDR3: CASSPTPSGRPQYF
DNA: TGTGCCAGCAGTCCTACCCCTAGCGGGAGGCCCCAGTACTTC

D: TRBD1
size: .
V: TRBV27
J: TRBJ2-7
CDR3: CASSTYDRAYEQYF
DNA: TGTGCCAGCAGTACCTATGACAGGGCCTACGAGCAGTACTTC

D: .
size: few
V: TRBV5-6
J: TRBJ2-7
CDR3: CASSFGTSIYEQYF
DNA: TGTGCCAGCAGCTTCGGGACCTCAATCTACGAGCAGTACTTC

D: TRBD2
size: few
V: TRBV9
J: TRBJ2-5
CDR3: CASSAGLGWTQETQYF
DNA: TGTGCCAGCAGCGCCGGACTAGGGTGGACCCAAGAGACCCAGTACTTC

D: .
size: .
V: TRBV28
J: TRBJ2-7
CDR3: CASSDRRLYYEQYF
DNA: TGTGCCAGCAGTGATCGGAGGCTATACTACGAGCAGTACTTC

D: TRBD1
size: .
V: TRBV7-8
J: TRBJ2-2
CDR3: CASSLMTGTNTGELFF
DNA: TGTGCCAGCAGCTTGATGACAGGGACGAACACCGGGGAGCTGTTTTTT

D: .
size: few
V: TRBV6-5
J: TRBJ2-7
CDR3: CASSSFGGTYEQYF
DNA: TGTGCCAGCAGTTCTTTCGGGGGCACCTACGAGCAGTACTTC

D: .
size: .
V: TRBV10-3
J: TRBJ2-6
CDR3: CAISGGLALSGANVLTF
DNA: TGTGCCATCAGTGGGGGGTTGGCGCTCTCTGGGGCCAACGTCCTGACTTTC

D: TRBD2
size: .
V: TRBV7-9
J: TRBJ2-1
CDR3: CASSFLSTSGHNEQFF
DNA: TGTGCCAGCAGCTTCTTGTCGACTAGCGGCCACAATGAGCAGTTCTTC

D: .
size: .
V: TRBV7-2
J: TRBJ2-2
CDR3: CASSILSGGRNTGELFF
DNA: TGTGCCAGCAGCATACTATCCGGGGGGCGGAACACCGGGGAGCTGTTTTTT

D: TRBD1
size: .
V: TRBV28
J: TRBJ2-7
CDR3: CASSSPGTGGHEQYF
DNA: TGTGCCAGCAGCTCCCCCGGGACAGGGGGTCACGAGCAGTACTTC

D: .
size: .
V: TRBV29-1
J: TRBJ2-1
CDR3: CSVGARESFF
DNA: TGCAGCGTTGGAGCGCGCGAGTCGTTCTTC

D: .
size: .
V: TRBV29-1
J: TRBJ2-7
CDR3: CSVGIGGGTYEQYF
DNA: TGCAGCGTTGGGATTGGAGGCGGCACCTACGAGCAGTACTTC

D: .
size: medium-sized
V: TRBV28
J: TRBJ1-2
CDR3: CASSTLVGGYTF
DNA: TGTGCCAGCAGCACCCTAGTGGGGGGCTACACCTTC

D: .
size: few
V: TRBV7-2
J: TRBJ2-7
CDR3: CASSSGRGYEQYF
DNA: TGTGCCAGCAGCTCCGGGCGTGGCTACGAGCAGTACTTC

D: TRBD1
size: .
V: TRBV13
J: TRBJ2-4
CDR3: CASSQSTGVKDKNIQYF
DNA: TGTGCCAGCAGCCAGTCGACAGGGGTTAAGGACAAAAACATTCAGTACTTC

D: .
size: .
V: TRBV7-3
J: TRBJ2-3
CDR3: CASSGDSNRPDTQYF
DNA: TGTGCCAGCAGCGGGGACTCCAATCGGCCAGATACGCAGTATTTT

D: TRBD1
size: .
V: TRBV6-1
J: TRBJ2-7
CDR3: CASSSARTGKYEQYF
DNA: TGTGCCAGCAGTTCCGCCCGGACAGGGAAGTACGAGCAGTACTTC

D: TRBD2
size: .
V: TRBV7-7
J: TRBJ2-1
CDR3: CASSKGLDLEQFF
DNA: TGTGCTAGCAGCAAAGGACTAGACCTTGAGCAGTTCTTC

D: .
size: .
V: TRBV6-4
J: TRBJ2-6
CDR3: CASSMRGNAGANVLTF
DNA: TGTGCCAGCAGTATGAGGGGTAATGCTGGGGCCAACGTCCTGACTTTC

D: .
size: once
V: TRBV28
J: TRBJ2-3
CDR3: CASSLPSTDTQYF
DNA: TGTGCCAGCAGTTTACCGAGCACAGATACGCAGTATTTT

D: .
size: .
V: TRBV13
J: TRBJ1-1
CDR3: CASSRGRPSTEAFF
DNA: TGTGCCAGCAGCCGGGGACGGCCGAGCACTGAAGCTTTCTTT

D: .
size: .
V: TRBV9
J: TRBJ1-1
CDR3: CASSVRPEGFGTEAFF
DNA: TGTGCCAGCAGCGTACGTCCAGAAGGGTTCGGAACTGAAGCTTTCTTT

D: .
size: .
V: TRBV5-1
J: TRBJ2-1
CDR3: CASSLGTSVLDEQFF
DNA: TGCGCCAGCAGCTTGGGCACCTCGGTTTTGGATGAGCAGTTCTTC

D: .
size: .
V: TRBV27
J: TRBJ2-2
CDR3: CASTLVGGAPGELFF
DNA: TGTGCCAGCACCCTAGTGGGGGGCGCCCCCGGGGAGCTGTTTTTT